The T cell receptor beta chain described here comes from a study of CD8+CD57+ T cells in acquired aplastic anemia. Background on the study: The study obtained an average of roughly 3 ug of DNA from sorted CD4+ and CD8+ cells.

Study conclusions and caveats: Patients shared 25 to 35 CD8+ CDR3 sequences with controls.

Germline V lookup: CDR1 SGHNT, CDR2 YYREEE (reference sequence). V was clipped by 0 bases and J by 2 bases; unmatched bases: 2. This CDR3 contains 16 residues. Patients picked for sequencing had shown CD8+CD57+ cell expansion detected by flow cytometry. All patients had severe acquired aplastic anemia. This clonotype was seen at least ten times. Its antigen remains unknown. Genomic DNA acted as the template from which TCR beta VDJ combination and CDR3 sequence profiling were carried out. TCRdb recomputed calls from the reads with MiXCR, one row per CDR3 protein. This sample yields about 150,000 distinct CDR3 sequences, of which around 43% are seen a single time; 2.5% to 4% belongs to the top ten.

The sequenced sample was sorted CD4+, CD8+, or CD8+CD57+ T cells (not recorded which) from PBMCs. The chain is built from TRBV5-4 and TRBJ2-3; 11 bases are a match to TRBD2. The receptor comes from a human donor with aplastic anemia. Here the CDR3 reads CASSLVAGGNTDTQYF. In nucleotides, the CDR3 is TGTGCCAGCAGCTTGGTAGCGGGGGGGAACACAGATACGCAGTATTTT.